This paragraph reports one TCR beta chain. What it recognizes is unknown. Time point given: baseline pretreatment blood. Treatment defined: 15 Gy SBRT to primary tumor, nephrectomy 4 weeks later. This entry belongs to a study of radiation and T cells in renal cell carcinoma. Broader study findings: Top tumor clonotypes rose in blood 2 weeks post-radiation, then contracted.

Only in-frame clones appear in the TCRdb table, and some are missing; sequencing was by immunoSEQ multiplex PCR. The sample contains 150,000 or so clones, roughly 80% of which appear only once. The CDR3 length is 15 residues. Trimming took 6 bases from V and 4 from J; bases not matched to a gene: 7. The V gene's germline CDR1 is MNHEY and CDR2 SVGAGI. The sequenced sample was blood, obtained from a patient whose treatment included radiotherapy and nephrectomy. J is TRBJ2-1 and V is TRBV6-5; 9 nucleotides match TRBD1. The TCR sequence derives from a woman in her 50s with renal cell carcinoma. The CDR3: CASRRDREYYNEQFF. DNA of the CDR3: TGTGCCAGCAGGCGGGACAGGGAGTATTACAATGAGCAGTTCTTC.